The 2 T cell receptor beta chains presented below share a single source sample, sequenced in a study of preoperative IRX-2 immunotherapy in early breast cancer. Treatment noted: preoperative locoregional IRX-2 cytokine immunotherapy. Some clones are missing from TCRdb's copy, which holds only in-frame ones; the method was immunoSEQ multiplex PCR. Of about 43,000 clones listed, over 85% are singletons. Source: tumor tissue, taken after IRX-2 immunotherapy. Receptors originate from a human donor with breast cancer.

This rearrangement joins TRBV4-1 to TRBJ1-4; D is ambiguous. Germline V gene lookup returns CDR1 MGHRA and CDR2 YSYEKL. V lost 1 base and J lost 5, with 20 bases in between. CDR3 length: 18 residues. CDR3 sequence reads: CASSQVSVQALLNEKLFF. The CDR3 nucleotides read TGCGCCAGCAGCCAAGTTTCGGTCCAGGCTCTACTAAATGAAAAACTGTTTTTT.

The CDR3 DNA follows: TGTGCCAGCTCACCAAGAACCGGACTAGCGGGGGGCGCTTCTAGCACAGATACGCAGTATTTT. Translated, it gives CASSPRTGLAGGASSTDTQYF. The genes are TRBV18 and TRBJ2-3; 14 bases match TRBD2. J gave up 0 bases and V 2 bases, and 13 bases lay outside the gene matches. The CDR3 has 21 residues. CDR1 is KGHSH, CDR2 LQKENI, per germline. Supplemented by reference TRBV18 and TRBJ2-3, the full variable domain reads NAGVMQNPRHLVRRRGQEARLRCSPMKGHSHVYWYRQLPEEGLKFMVYLQKENIIDESGMPKERFSAEFPKEGPSILRIQQVVRGDSAAYFCASSPRTGLAGGASSTDTQYFGPGTRLTVL.